This T cell receptor beta chain was sequenced for a study of T cells in localized non-small cell lung cancer. Profiled with immunoSEQ multiplex PCR; TCRdb holds only in-frame clones, not every one. The sample lists some 15,000 clones; 85% to 90% were seen once. Looked up from germline, CDR1 is SGHKS and CDR2 is YYEKEE (reference sequence). V lost 4 bases and J lost 8; bases outside the gene matches: 7. The CDR3 extends over 14 amino acids. Sample: peripheral blood, taken before any cancer treatment. The rearrangement joins TRBV5-5 to TRBJ1-3, with 9 bases aligning to TRBD1. This TCR came from an older female donor with stage I squamous cell lung carcinoma. The CDR3 protein is CASSPRDREDTIYF. The CDR3 DNA follows: TGTGCCAGCAGCCCCCGGGACAGGGAAGACACCATATATTTT.